The clone carrying this T cell receptor beta chain was observed a handful of times. TCR beta rearrangements were amplified from peripheral blood genomic DNA. This entry comes from a study of T cell repertoires in aging, cancer and after chemotherapy. The germline V gene encodes CDR1 MNHEY and CDR2 SVGAGI. The CDR3 length is 16 residues. Trimming left V 0 bases short and J 4 bases short, with 15 bases between. A mixed TRB-A/B primer pool amplified rearranged TRB by multiplex touch-down PCR. TCRdb redid the calling of the multiplex PCR reads with MiXCR, one entry per CDR3 protein. The profile covers 9,000 to 10,000 distinct CDR3 sequences, with under 35% appearing a single time and 3.5% taken by the ten largest.

V usage is TRBV6-5 and J usage is TRBJ1-2; D is undetermined. This clonotype was obtained from a human donor in good health. The sequencing input was blood. CDR3 sequence reads: CASSYSIIAGPYGYTF. In nucleotides, the CDR3 is TGTGCCAGCAGTTACTCGATTATCGCCGGCCCCTATGGCTACACCTTC.